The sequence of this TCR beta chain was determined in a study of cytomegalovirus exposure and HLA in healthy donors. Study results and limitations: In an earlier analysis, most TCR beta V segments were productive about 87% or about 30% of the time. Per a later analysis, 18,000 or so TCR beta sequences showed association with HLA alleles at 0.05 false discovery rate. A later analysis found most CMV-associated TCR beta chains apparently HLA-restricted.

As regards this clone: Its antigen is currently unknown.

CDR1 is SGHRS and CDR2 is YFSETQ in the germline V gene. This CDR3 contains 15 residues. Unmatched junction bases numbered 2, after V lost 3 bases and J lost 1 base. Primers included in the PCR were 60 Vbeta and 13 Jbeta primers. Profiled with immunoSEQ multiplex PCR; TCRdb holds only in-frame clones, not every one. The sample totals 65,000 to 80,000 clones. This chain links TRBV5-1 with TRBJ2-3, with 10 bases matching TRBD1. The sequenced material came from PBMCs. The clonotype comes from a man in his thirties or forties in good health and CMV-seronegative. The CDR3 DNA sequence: TGCGCCAGCAGCTCGGGGACAGGGGGCACAGATACGCAGTATTTT. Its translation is CASSSGTGGTDTQYF.